The rows below give T cell receptor beta chains drawn from one sample of a study of cytomegalovirus exposure and HLA in healthy donors. The table came from immunoSEQ multiplex PCR; TCRdb's copy has only in-frame clones and leaves some out. Its table records 130,000 or so clones. Specimen: PBMCs. Receptors were obtained from a middle-aged woman in good health and CMV-seropositive. The CDR3 runs from the conserved cysteine through the conserved F or W. A D gene is named only where the DNA matches it firmly.

CDR3 length	D gene	V gene	J gene	CDR3 DNA	CDR3 protein
12	NA	TRBV5-5	TRBJ2-5	TGTGCCAGCAGCCCCCCCCGAGAGACCCAGTACTTC	CASSPPRETQYF
16	NA	TRBV19	TRBJ1-1	TGTGCCAGTAGTATGGACGGGATTGGGATGAACACTGAAGCTTTCTTT	CASSMDGIGMNTEAFF
15	NA	TRBV4-1	TRBJ1-4	TGCGCCAGCAGCCAAGAATTACAGGCCAATGAAAAACTGTTTTTT	CASSQELQANEKLFF
14	TRBD1	TRBV2	TRBJ1-5	TGTGCCAGCAATACAGGGGAAAGCAATCAGCCCCAGCATTTT	CASNTGESNQPQHF
15	TRBD2	TRBV11-2	TRBJ2-1	TGTGCCAGCAGCTTAGGGACTAGCGGAGGGAATGAGCAGTTCTTC	CASSLGTSGGNEQFF
16	TRBD2	TRBV10-3	TRBJ2-1	TGTGCCATCAGTGAGGTGACTAGCGGGAAGTACAATGAGCAGTTCTTC	CAISEVTSGKYNEQFF
15	NA	TRBV5-1	TRBJ2-7	TGCGCCAGCAGCTTGGGGTCAGGCCTCTCCTACGAGCAGTACTTC	CASSLGSGLSYEQYF
14	TRBD1	TRBV30	TRBJ1-6	TGTGCCTGGAGTTCCGGGACAGGGGGATCACCCCTCCACTTT	CAWSSGTGGSPLHF
14	NA	TRBV28	TRBJ1-1	TGTGCCAGCAGTTTAGCAGGCCAAACCACTGAAGCTTTCTTT	CASSLAGQTTEAFF
14	NA	TRBV13	TRBJ2-7	TGTGCCAGCAGCTTAGCGGACAAGACCTACGAGCAGTACTTC	CASSLADKTYEQYF
14	NA	TRBV7-9	TRBJ2-7	TGTGCCAGCAGCTCGGACAGTACCGGGACCGAGCAGTACTTC	CASSSDSTGTEQYF
12	TRBD1	TRBV29-1	TRBJ2-7	TGCAGCGTTTCTGGGACAGCCTACGAGCAGTACTTC	CSVSGTAYEQYF
14	TRBD2	TRBV5-1	TRBJ2-5	TGCGCCAGCAGCTGGAGGGACTACTTAGAGACCCAGTACTTC	CASSWRDYLETQYF
14	NA	TRBV5-1	TRBJ2-5	TGCGCCAGCAGCTTAGAGGGAGGTTGGGAGACCCAGTACTTC	CASSLEGGWETQYF
18	TRBD2	TRBV4-3	TRBJ2-3	TGCGCCAGCAGCCAAGCACCCGGGGGTAGCGGGAGGACAGATACGCAGTATTTT	CASSQAPGGSGRTDTQYF
15	TRBD1	TRBV19	TRBJ1-5	TGTGCCAGTAGTTCCGGGACAGGGGGCGTTCAGCCCCAGCATTTT	CASSSGTGGVQPQHF
16	NA	TRBV15	TRBJ2-1	TGTGCCACCAGCAGAGCCTTGGGGGGTGGCTACAATGAGCAGTTCTTC	CATSRALGGGYNEQFF
15	NA	TRBV7-9	TRBJ1-5	TGTGCCAGCAGCCGAGCCGGAGGGTATGAACAGCCCCAGCATTTT	CASSRAGGYEQPQHF